The 5 T cell receptor beta chains given below trace back to one sample, sequenced in a study of cytomegalovirus exposure and HLA in healthy donors. Primers: 60 Vbeta forward and 13 Jbeta reverse. Profiling relied on immunoSEQ multiplex PCR, and the TCRdb table lists in-frame clones only, not all of them. Here the sample spans some 32,000 clones, approximately 87% being singletons. What was sequenced was PBMCs. Source of these receptors: a boy younger than 18 in good health and CMV-seronegative.

The V call is TRBV5-1, the J call TRBJ2-1; TRBD1 is a possible D gene (6 bases). V lost 4 bases and J lost 5, with 13 bases in between. Looked up from germline, CDR1 is SGHRS and CDR2 is YFSETQ. CDR3 size: 14 residues. DNA for the CDR3: TGCGCCAGCAGCCGCGCCGGGACAAACAATGAGCAGTTCTTC. This translates into CASSRAGTNNEQFF.

The DNA for the CDR3 is TGTGCCAGCAGTGACCCGACGAGGGAATGGTATCTTGGGGCCAACGTCCTGACTTTC. Residues: CASSDPTREWYLGANVLTF. The chain combines TRBV6-4 with TRBJ2-6; D perhaps matches TRBD2 (5 bases). V dropped 2 bases and J dropped 3 bases, with 20 bases sitting between them. The CDR3 is made up of 19 amino acids. From germline, CDR1 is MRHNA and CDR2 SNTAGT.

V is TRBV11-2 and J is TRBJ1-2; a possible D gene is TRBD1 (6 bases). Trimming left V 4 bases short and J 2 bases short, with 14 bases between. From germline, CDR1 is SGHAT and CDR2 FQNNGV. The CDR3 has 15 amino acids. CDR3 bases: TGTGCCAGCAGCTCCTACCAGGGGATCAACTATGGCTACACCTTC. Its protein product is CASSSYQGINYGYTF.

This chain joins TRBV12-5 and TRBJ1-5; weak D call: TRBD1 (5 bases). The CDR3 is 13 amino acids. Germline assignment: CDR1 LGHNT and CDR2 FRNRAP. V gave up 4 bases and J gave up 7 bases, with 11 bases separating them. CDR3 coding DNA: TGTGCTAGTGGTTACGACAGAAACCAGCCCCAGCATTTT. It specifies CASGYDRNQPQHF. Full variable domain (missing parts from reference TRBV12-5 and TRBJ1-5): DARVTQTPRHKVTEMGQEVTMRCQPILGHNTVFWYRQTMMQGLELLAYFRNRAPLDDSGMPKDRFSAEMPDATLATLKIQPSEPRDSAVYFCASGYDRNQPQHFGDGTRLSIL.

The rearrangement links TRBV7-6 to TRBJ1-5; TRBD1 might be the D (5 bases). This CDR3 is built from 15 residues. Germline CDR1 SGHVS, CDR2 FNYEAQ. V was clipped by 5 bases and J by 1 base, with 12 bases between them. The CDR3 loop reads CASSPARQSNQPQHF. CDR3 DNA: TGTGCCAGCAGCCCAGCGCGACAGAGCAATCAGCCCCAGCATTTT.